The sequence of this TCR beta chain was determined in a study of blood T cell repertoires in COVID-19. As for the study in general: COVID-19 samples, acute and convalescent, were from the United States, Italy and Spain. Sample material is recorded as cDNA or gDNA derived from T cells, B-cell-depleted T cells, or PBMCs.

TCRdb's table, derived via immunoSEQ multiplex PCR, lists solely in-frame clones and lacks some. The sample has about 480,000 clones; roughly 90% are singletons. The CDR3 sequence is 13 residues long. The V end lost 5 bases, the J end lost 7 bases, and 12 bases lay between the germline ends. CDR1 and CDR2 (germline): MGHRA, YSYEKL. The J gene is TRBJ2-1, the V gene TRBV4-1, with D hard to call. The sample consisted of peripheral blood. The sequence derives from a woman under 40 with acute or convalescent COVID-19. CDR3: CASSITTLNEQFF. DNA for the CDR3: TGCGCCAGCAGCATCACTACTCTTAATGAGCAGTTCTTC.